Listed below are T cell receptor beta chains from one sample, sequenced in a study of T-cell memory formation after mild COVID-19. TCRdb reanalysed the 5' RACE reads using MiXCR and keeps one entry per CDR3 protein. The sample has approximately 240,000 distinct CDR3 sequences; over 15% are singletons. Sequences were obtained from PBMCs or a T cell subset sorted from them (not recorded which). The receptors were sampled from a man aged 18 to 35 who had mild COVID-19 (a few samples of this study predate the infection). Cell type and time point are not known. Each CDR3 is given with its conserved first and last residue. Fields, in order: CDR3 length, V gene, clone size, D gene, J gene, CDR3 DNA, CDR3 protein. D genes are given only for firm matches. A clone size is listed for some rows: how often the clone was seen (once, few, many), or a class if it is expanded.

CDR3 length: 10; V gene: TRBV20-1; clone size: NA; D gene: NA; J gene: TRBJ1-1; CDR3 DNA: TGCAGTGCTGCCGGGATCCGAGCTTTATTT; CDR3 protein: CSAAGIRALF
CDR3 length: 14; V gene: TRBV18; clone size: few; D gene: TRBD1; J gene: TRBJ1-1; CDR3 DNA: TGTGCCAGCTCACCACTTGACAGGGAATCTGAAGCTTTCTTT; CDR3 protein: CASSPLDRESEAFF
CDR3 length: 14; V gene: TRBV11-2; clone size: few; D gene: NA; J gene: TRBJ2-1; CDR3 DNA: TGTGCCAGCAGCTTGGCAGGGCCCTACAATGAGCAGTTCTTC; CDR3 protein: CASSLAGPYNEQFF
CDR3 length: 14; V gene: TRBV20-1; clone size: NA; D gene: TRBD1; J gene: TRBJ2-3; CDR3 DNA: TGCAGTGCGCTGGGACAGGGTGTCACAGATACGCAGTATTTT; CDR3 protein: CSALGQGVTDTQYF
CDR3 length: 16; V gene: TRBV5-6; clone size: few; D gene: NA; J gene: TRBJ1-2; CDR3 DNA: TGTGCCAGCAGCTTACCTCCGGGACATGGACTTTATGGCTACACCTTC; CDR3 protein: CASSLPPGHGLYGYTF
CDR3 length: 14; V gene: TRBV5-6; clone size: NA; D gene: NA; J gene: TRBJ2-2; CDR3 DNA: TGTGCCAGCAGCTTGGGGTCACGCACCGGGGAGCTGTTTTTT; CDR3 protein: CASSLGSRTGELFF
CDR3 length: 15; V gene: TRBV5-1; clone size: NA; D gene: TRBD2; J gene: TRBJ2-3; CDR3 DNA: TGCGCCAGCAGCTTCATAGCGGGGGGAACCGATACGCAGTATTTT; CDR3 protein: CASSFIAGGTDTQYF
CDR3 length: 11; V gene: TRBV6-2/TRBV6-3; clone size: NA; D gene: NA; J gene: TRBJ1-2; CDR3 DNA: TGTGCCAGCACCTCGGGCCGGGGCTACACCTTC; CDR3 protein: CASTSGRGYTF
CDR3 length: 15; V gene: TRBV3-1; clone size: few; D gene: TRBD1; J gene: TRBJ2-7; CDR3 DNA: TGTGCCAGCAGCCAACCGACAGGGGGCCGGAACGAGCAGTACTTC; CDR3 protein: CASSQPTGGRNEQYF
CDR3 length: 15; V gene: TRBV6-5; clone size: few; D gene: NA; J gene: TRBJ2-1; CDR3 DNA: TGTGCCAGCAGGACTGGACTAAGCTCCTACAATGAGCAGTTCTTC; CDR3 protein: CASRTGLSSYNEQFF
CDR3 length: 13; V gene: TRBV20-1; clone size: few; D gene: NA; J gene: TRBJ2-1; CDR3 DNA: TGCAGTGCTCTAACTAGAGGCACCAATGAGCAGTTCTTC; CDR3 protein: CSALTRGTNEQFF
CDR3 length: 19; V gene: TRBV28; clone size: NA; D gene: TRBD1; J gene: TRBJ1-5; CDR3 DNA: TGTGCCAGCAGTTTATGGTACATAGGACAGGGCGGGGGAGAAAAACCCCAGCATTTT; CDR3 protein: CASSLWYIGQGGGEKPQHF
CDR3 length: 17; V gene: TRBV6-5; clone size: few; D gene: NA; J gene: TRBJ1-6; CDR3 DNA: TGTGCCAGCAGTTACTCGATGGATCCCCGCCGGGATTCACCCCTCCACTTT; CDR3 protein: CASSYSMDPRRDSPLHF
CDR3 length: 14; V gene: TRBV6-1; clone size: NA; D gene: NA; J gene: TRBJ1-1; CDR3 DNA: TGTGCCAGCAGTGAATCCCATTCGAACACTGAAGCTTTCTTT; CDR3 protein: CASSESHSNTEAFF
CDR3 length: 14; V gene: TRBV29-1; clone size: few; D gene: NA; J gene: TRBJ2-3; CDR3 DNA: TGCAGCGTTGACACCCAGTCTAGCACAGATACGCAGTATTTT; CDR3 protein: CSVDTQSSTDTQYF
CDR3 length: 14; V gene: TRBV7-9; clone size: NA; D gene: NA; J gene: TRBJ2-5; CDR3 DNA: TGTGCCAGCAGCCGAGGGGGTAGGGAAGAGACCCAGTACTTC; CDR3 protein: CASSRGGREETQYF
CDR3 length: 15; V gene: TRBV12-3/TRBV12-4; clone size: NA; D gene: TRBD1; J gene: TRBJ1-2; CDR3 DNA: TGTGCCAGCAGTACCCGGACAGGGGGCCATTATGGCTACACCTTC; CDR3 protein: CASSTRTGGHYGYTF
CDR3 length: 14; V gene: TRBV19; clone size: few; D gene: NA; J gene: TRBJ1-6; CDR3 DNA: TGTGCCAGTAGAAGGACAGAACCTAATTCACCCCTCCACTTT; CDR3 protein: CASRRTEPNSPLHF
CDR3 length: 14; V gene: TRBV5-1; clone size: NA; D gene: NA; J gene: TRBJ1-6; CDR3 DNA: TGCGCCAGCAGCTTGCAACAGGGAGGTTCACCCCTCCACTTT; CDR3 protein: CASSLQQGGSPLHF
CDR3 length: 14; V gene: TRBV12-3/TRBV12-4; clone size: NA; D gene: TRBD1; J gene: TRBJ1-2; CDR3 DNA: TGTGCCAGCAGTTTTCGGACAGGGAGCTCTGGCTACACCTTC; CDR3 protein: CASSFRTGSSGYTF
CDR3 length: 14; V gene: TRBV20-1; clone size: many; D gene: NA; J gene: TRBJ2-3; CDR3 DNA: TGCAGTGCTACCCGCGGGGGCTGGACAGATACGCAGTATTTT; CDR3 protein: CSATRGGWTDTQYF
CDR3 length: 13; V gene: TRBV7-3; clone size: NA; D gene: TRBD1; J gene: TRBJ1-2; CDR3 DNA: TGTGCCAGCAGCCCGCAGGGGGGGGACGGCTACACCTTC; CDR3 protein: CASSPQGGDGYTF
CDR3 length: 13; V gene: TRBV11-3; clone size: few; D gene: NA; J gene: TRBJ2-4; CDR3 DNA: TGTGCCAGCAGCGGAAATACAGGAGACATTCAGTACTTC; CDR3 protein: CASSGNTGDIQYF
CDR3 length: 18; V gene: TRBV5-6; clone size: few; D gene: TRBD2; J gene: TRBJ2-3; CDR3 DNA: TGTGCCAGCAGCTTGGGACTAGCGGGGGGGCTTGGGACAGATACGCAGTATTTT; CDR3 protein: CASSLGLAGGLGTDTQYF
CDR3 length: 13; V gene: TRBV6-2/TRBV6-3; clone size: many; D gene: TRBD1; J gene: TRBJ1-2; CDR3 DNA: TGTGCCAGCAGTGATGACAGGGCATTTGGCTACACCTTC; CDR3 protein: CASSDDRAFGYTF
CDR3 length: 16; V gene: TRBV7-2; clone size: NA; D gene: NA; J gene: TRBJ2-3; CDR3 DNA: TGTGCCAGCAGCTTACGGGCTGCAGGGTTCGCGGATACGCAGTATTTT; CDR3 protein: CASSLRAAGFADTQYF
CDR3 length: 14; V gene: TRBV6-2/TRBV6-3; clone size: few; D gene: NA; J gene: TRBJ2-1; CDR3 DNA: TGTGCCAGCAGAGCAGGGAACTCCTACAATGAGCAGTTCTTC; CDR3 protein: CASRAGNSYNEQFF
CDR3 length: 15; V gene: TRBV7-2; clone size: few; D gene: TRBD2; J gene: TRBJ2-3; CDR3 DNA: TGTGCCAGCAGCGCTAGCGGGGGGAACACAGATACGCAGTATTTT; CDR3 protein: CASSASGGNTDTQYF
CDR3 length: 14; V gene: TRBV5-1; clone size: many; D gene: NA; J gene: TRBJ2-1; CDR3 DNA: TGCGCCAGCGCGCCGGGGGCGACTTACAATGAGCAGTTCTTC; CDR3 protein: CASAPGATYNEQFF
CDR3 length: 12; V gene: TRBV20-1; clone size: NA; D gene: NA; J gene: TRBJ2-3; CDR3 DNA: TGCAGTGTACCCCGAAGCACAGATACGCAGTATTTT; CDR3 protein: CSVPRSTDTQYF
CDR3 length: 13; V gene: TRBV5-1; clone size: NA; D gene: TRBD2; J gene: TRBJ2-1; CDR3 DNA: TGCGCCAGCAGCCCGGAACTAGCGGGGTTTCAGTTCTTC; CDR3 protein: CASSPELAGFQFF
CDR3 length: 13; V gene: TRBV20-1; clone size: few; D gene: NA; J gene: TRBJ2-4; CDR3 DNA: TGCAGTGCTGGGGACCAAAAAGCGGACATTCAGTACTTC; CDR3 protein: CSAGDQKADIQYF
CDR3 length: 13; V gene: TRBV7-9; clone size: NA; D gene: TRBD1; J gene: TRBJ1-2; CDR3 DNA: TGTGCCAGCAGCTTCGGACAGGTATATGGCTACACCTTC; CDR3 protein: CASSFGQVYGYTF
CDR3 length: 14; V gene: TRBV7-2; clone size: many; D gene: NA; J gene: TRBJ1-1; CDR3 DNA: TGTGCCAGCAGCCCTCAAGGTTCAGGGACTGAAGCTTTCTTT; CDR3 protein: CASSPQGSGTEAFF
CDR3 length: 11; V gene: TRBV30; clone size: many; D gene: NA; J gene: TRBJ2-7; CDR3 DNA: TGTGCCTGGGGGGACCTTTACGAGCAGTACTTC; CDR3 protein: CAWGDLYEQYF
CDR3 length: 16; V gene: TRBV25-1; clone size: few; D gene: TRBD1; J gene: TRBJ2-2; CDR3 DNA: TGTGCCAGCAGTCAACGACAGGGTCTGTCTTCCGGGGAGCTGTTTTTT; CDR3 protein: CASSQRQGLSSGELFF
CDR3 length: 12; V gene: TRBV7-2; clone size: few; D gene: TRBD1; J gene: TRBJ1-5; CDR3 DNA: TGTGCCAGCAGCCTTAACAGGGGGTCCCAGCATTTT; CDR3 protein: CASSLNRGSQHF
CDR3 length: 15; V gene: TRBV7-2; clone size: NA; D gene: NA; J gene: TRBJ1-5; CDR3 DNA: TGTGCCAGCAGCTTACAGAGAAATAGCAATCAGCCCCAGCATTTT; CDR3 protein: CASSLQRNSNQPQHF
CDR3 length: 13; V gene: TRBV20-1; clone size: few; D gene: TRBD2; J gene: TRBJ2-5; CDR3 DNA: TGCAGTGCTAGACTAGCGGGGTATGAGACCCAGTACTTC; CDR3 protein: CSARLAGYETQYF
CDR3 length: 15; V gene: TRBV7-3; clone size: NA; D gene: NA; J gene: TRBJ1-1; CDR3 DNA: TGTGCCAGCAGCCAAGGACGGCTAACGAACACTGAAGCTTTCTTT; CDR3 protein: CASSQGRLTNTEAFF
CDR3 length: 12; V gene: TRBV3-1; clone size: NA; D gene: NA; J gene: TRBJ2-1; CDR3 DNA: TGTGCCAGCAGCCAAGGGGGAGGTGAGCAGTTCTTC; CDR3 protein: CASSQGGGEQFF
CDR3 length: 13; V gene: TRBV18; clone size: NA; D gene: NA; J gene: TRBJ1-2; CDR3 DNA: TGTGCCAGCTCACCACCGGATTCCTATGGCTACACCTTC; CDR3 protein: CASSPPDSYGYTF
CDR3 length: 14; V gene: TRBV7-2; clone size: once; D gene: NA; J gene: TRBJ2-2; CDR3 DNA: TGTGCCACTGCGGACGGGGTGTTCACCGGGGAGCTGTTTTTT; CDR3 protein: CATADGVFTGELFF
CDR3 length: 14; V gene: TRBV12-3/TRBV12-4; clone size: few; D gene: NA; J gene: TRBJ1-5; CDR3 DNA: TGTGCCAGCAGTGCAGACAGAGCGTATCAGCCCCAGCATTTT; CDR3 protein: CASSADRAYQPQHF
CDR3 length: 14; V gene: TRBV7-2; clone size: NA; D gene: NA; J gene: TRBJ1-3; CDR3 DNA: TGTGCCAGCAGCTTTTATGTTTCTGGAAACACCATATATTTT; CDR3 protein: CASSFYVSGNTIYF
CDR3 length: 15; V gene: TRBV7-2; clone size: NA; D gene: TRBD1; J gene: TRBJ1-3; CDR3 DNA: TGTGCCAGCAGCCTGTGGACAGGGGCTGGAAACACCATATATTTT; CDR3 protein: CASSLWTGAGNTIYF
CDR3 length: 16; V gene: TRBV6-5; clone size: NA; D gene: NA; J gene: TRBJ1-5; CDR3 DNA: TGTGCCAGCAGTAGAAGACTACAGGGAGGTAATCAGCCCCAGCATTTT; CDR3 protein: CASSRRLQGGNQPQHF
CDR3 length: 17; V gene: TRBV6-5; clone size: few; D gene: TRBD2; J gene: TRBJ2-3; CDR3 DNA: TGTGCCAGCAGTTACAGGCTACTAGCGGGGGGGACAGATACGCAGTATTTT; CDR3 protein: CASSYRLLAGGTDTQYF
CDR3 length: 14; V gene: TRBV12-3/TRBV12-4; clone size: many; D gene: TRBD2; J gene: TRBJ2-5; CDR3 DNA: TGTGCCAGCAGTTTCGCCCTAGCGGAAGAGACCCAGTACTTC; CDR3 protein: CASSFALAEETQYF
CDR3 length: 16; V gene: TRBV4-3; clone size: many; D gene: TRBD2; J gene: TRBJ2-3; CDR3 DNA: TGCGCCAGCAGCCAAGATCACCGGACTAGGGAAGATACGCAGTATTTT; CDR3 protein: CASSQDHRTREDTQYF
CDR3 length: 15; V gene: TRBV7-2; clone size: few; D gene: TRBD1; J gene: TRBJ2-2; CDR3 DNA: TGTGCCAGCGGGGACAGGGGGCGCGGCGGCGGGGAGCTGTTTTTT; CDR3 protein: CASGDRGRGGGELFF
CDR3 length: 13; V gene: TRBV28; clone size: NA; D gene: NA; J gene: TRBJ1-1; CDR3 DNA: TGTGCCAGCGGGACCGGATCTGGCACTGAAGCTTTCTTT; CDR3 protein: CASGTGSGTEAFF
CDR3 length: 15; V gene: TRBV5-1; clone size: few; D gene: NA; J gene: TRBJ2-2; CDR3 DNA: TGCGCCAGCAGCTTGGAACCCGTTTACACCGGGGAGCTGTTTTTT; CDR3 protein: CASSLEPVYTGELFF
CDR3 length: 14; V gene: TRBV4-3; clone size: many; D gene: NA; J gene: TRBJ1-2; CDR3 DNA: TGCGCCAGCAGCCACGAACAGGGCTACTATGGCTACACCTTC; CDR3 protein: CASSHEQGYYGYTF